The entry below gives a single TCR beta chain sequence along with its context. Trimming took off 0 bases at V and 5 bases at J, with 10 bases between the two ends. Germline V gene data show CDR1 as SGHTA and CDR2 as FQGTGA. This CDR3 has 15 residues. This sample was taken from a study of blood T cell repertoires in COVID-19. Using immunoSEQ multiplex PCR, the repertoire was profiled, and TCRdb retains in-frame clones only, with some absent. There are roughly 93,000 clones in the sample; about 88% occur only once, and around 8.6% lies in the top ten. This clonotype was sampled from a man aged 50 to 59 with acute or convalescent COVID-19. The sample consisted of peripheral blood. The chain carries TRBV7-3 and TRBJ1-4; D remains unclear. The CDR3 is CASSLTGSLNEKLFF. The DNA of the CDR3 is TGTGCCAGCAGCTTAACGGGCAGTTTGAATGAAAAACTGTTTTTT.